The rows below give T cell receptor beta chains drawn from one sample of a study of CD8 T cells in ankylosing spondylitis. TCRdb recomputed calls from the 5' RACE reads with MiXCR, one row per CDR3 protein. The sample records 400,000 to 450,000 distinct CDR3 sequences, 17% being singletons. What was sequenced was blood, either unsorted or a sorted T cell fraction (not recorded which). The receptors originated from a male donor with ankylosing spondylitis. CDR3s include the opening cysteine and the closing phenylalanine or tryptophan. Fields, in order: V gene, D gene, clone size, CDR3 length, J gene, CDR3 protein, CDR3 DNA. D genes are given only for firm matches. Clone size is stated in some rows and not others, as once, few, many or a class when expanded.

>TRBV20-1|TRBD2|few|17|TRBJ2-5
CSASPGTSGGTQETQYF
TGCAGTGCTAGCCCCGGGACTAGCGGGGGGACCCAAGAGACCCAGTACTTC
>TRBV20-1|TRBD2|.|13|TRBJ2-2
CSARTGGPGELFF
TGCAGTGCTAGGACGGGAGGGCCCGGGGAGCTGTTTTTT
>TRBV29-1|.|.|15|TRBJ1-1
CSVVLGGPMNTEAFF
TGCAGCGTTGTATTGGGGGGGCCCATGAACACTGAAGCTTTCTTT
>TRBV12-3/TRBV12-4|.|few|14|TRBJ1-2
CASSFRVVGDGYTF
TGTGCCAGCAGTTTCAGGGTTGTAGGGGATGGCTACACCTTC
>TRBV6-1|.|.|13|TRBJ2-7
CASSRGAGDEQYF
TGTGCCAGCAGTAGGGGGGCTGGGGACGAGCAGTACTTC
>TRBV20-1|TRBD1|few|14|TRBJ2-7
CSAPKGTGGYEQYF
TGCAGTGCTCCAAAGGGGACAGGGGGCTACGAGCAGTACTTC
>TRBV5-1|TRBD2|.|15|TRBJ2-2
CASTRTSENTGELFF
TGCGCCAGCACTCGGACTAGCGAGAACACCGGGGAGCTGTTTTTT
>TRBV7-2|TRBD1|.|16|TRBJ1-6
CASSSRTGTGKSPLHF
TGTGCCAGCAGCTCTAGAACCGGGACAGGGAAATCACCCCTCCACTTT
>TRBV15|TRBD2|.|15|TRBJ2-7
CATSRGLADPYEQYF
TGTGCCACCAGCAGAGGACTAGCCGACCCCTACGAGCAGTACTTC
>TRBV7-9|.|.|14|TRBJ1-1
CASSRGGSNTEAFF
TGTGCCAGCAGCCGAGGGGGATCGAACACTGAAGCTTTCTTT
>TRBV6-5|.|few|15|TRBJ2-1
CASSYSVGAGNEQFF
TGTGCCAGCAGCTACTCGGTGGGGGCGGGCAATGAGCAGTTCTTC
>TRBV28|TRBD2|.|14|TRBJ2-5
CASSRGRAGETQYF
TGTGCCAGCAGTAGAGGGAGGGCCGGCGAGACCCAGTACTTC
>TRBV28|TRBD1|few|15|TRBJ2-4
CASSQPGTAEDIQYF
TGTGCCAGCAGTCAACCCGGGACAGCTGAGGACATTCAGTACTTC
>TRBV11-2|TRBD1|few|16|TRBJ2-1
CASSWGGQGASNEQFF
TGTGCCAGCAGCTGGGGCGGGCAGGGGGCTTCCAATGAGCAGTTCTTC
>TRBV7-3|.|few|15|TRBJ2-1
CASSLGSGASNEQFF
TGTGCCAGCAGCTTGGGTAGCGGAGCCAGCAATGAGCAGTTCTTC
>TRBV4-1|TRBD1|.|14|TRBJ1-1
CASRPRQGVTEAFF
TGCGCCAGCAGGCCCCGACAGGGGGTGACTGAAGCTTTCTTT
>TRBV21-1|.|.|15|TRBJ1-2
CASIGGRMASNGYTF
TGTGCCAGCATAGGGGGACGGATGGCCTCCAATGGCTACACCTTC
>TRBV4-2|TRBD2|.|16|TRBJ2-1
CASSQLLAGEYNEQFF
TGTGCCAGCAGCCAACTACTAGCGGGAGAATACAATGAGCAGTTCTTC
>TRBV20-1|.|many|13|TRBJ1-1
CSAKGGQVIQAFF
TGCAGTGCTAAGGGGGGCCAGGTAATTCAAGCTTTCTTT
>TRBV29-1|.|.|12|TRBJ2-3
CSVDPYTDTQYF
TGCAGCGTTGACCCATACACAGATACGCAGTATTTT
>TRBV9|.|.|14|TRBJ1-2
CASSGLGQNYGYTF
TGTGCCAGCAGCGGACTAGGACAAAACTATGGCTACACCTTC
>TRBV19|TRBD1|.|17|TRBJ1-2
CASSVVRDRVKNYGYTF
TGTGCCAGTAGTGTCGTCCGGGACAGGGTGAAGAACTATGGCTACACCTTC
>TRBV3-1|.|.|13|TRBJ1-2
CASSQGSKYGYTF
TGTGCCAGCAGCCAAGGGTCCAAATATGGCTACACCTTC
>TRBV5-1|.|.|15|TRBJ1-1
CASSLGQGLNTEAFF
TGCGCCAGCAGCTTGGGGCAGGGTCTGAACACTGAAGCTTTCTTT
>TRBV7-2|.|.|15|TRBJ1-6
CASSGQGSSNSPLHF
TGTGCCAGCAGCGGCCAGGGGAGTTCAAATTCACCCCTCCACTTT
>TRBV6-1|.|few|14|TRBJ1-1
CASRTDSKTTEAFF
TGTGCCAGCAGAACCGACTCGAAGACCACTGAAGCTTTCTTT
>TRBV5-1|.|.|14|TRBJ1-2
CASSGGGQLYGYTF
TGCGCCAGCAGCGGGGGCGGACAGCTCTATGGCTACACCTTC